This TCR beta chain was profiled in a study of T cell responses to AZD1222 COVID-19 vaccine. The study, taken as a whole, reports: The number of AZD1222 recipients seropositive at baseline was only 6 or 7. After two AZD1222 doses, spike-specific TCR breadth and depth rose versus day 0.

V trimming: 1 base; J trimming: 5 bases; junction bases outside the gene matches: 3. The CDR3 spans 14 residues. Germline V CDR1 and CDR2: MGHRA, YSYEKL. As for this clone: Its target is unknown.

Sequencing used immunoSEQ multiplex PCR; TCRdb keeps in-frame clones, though not all of them. The top ten clones hold 20% to 25% of a sample with roughly 110,000 clones, 91% of them seen once. The chain is built from TRBV4-1 and TRBJ1-1; 8 positions match TRBD1. The sample in question was peripheral blood, obtained on day 0 of AZD1222 vaccination. The sequence derives from an adult in good health. CDR3 protein: CASSQAQGGTEAFF. Written as DNA, the CDR3 is TGCGCCAGCAGCCAAGCACAGGGGGGGACTGAAGCTTTCTTT.